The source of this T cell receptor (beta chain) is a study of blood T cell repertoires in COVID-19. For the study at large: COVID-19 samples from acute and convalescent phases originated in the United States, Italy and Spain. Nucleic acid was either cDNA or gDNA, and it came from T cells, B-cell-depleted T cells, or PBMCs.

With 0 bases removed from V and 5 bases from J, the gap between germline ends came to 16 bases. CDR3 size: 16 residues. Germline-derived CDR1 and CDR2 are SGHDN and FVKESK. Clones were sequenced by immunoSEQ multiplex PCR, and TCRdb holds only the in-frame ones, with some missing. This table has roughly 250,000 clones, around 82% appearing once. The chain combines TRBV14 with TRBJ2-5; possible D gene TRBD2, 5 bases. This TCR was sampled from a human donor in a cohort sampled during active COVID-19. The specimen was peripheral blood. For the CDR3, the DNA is TGTGCCAGCAGCCAAGACCACCTTAGCGCTCGGGAGACCCAGTACTTC. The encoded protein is CASSQDHLSARETQYF.